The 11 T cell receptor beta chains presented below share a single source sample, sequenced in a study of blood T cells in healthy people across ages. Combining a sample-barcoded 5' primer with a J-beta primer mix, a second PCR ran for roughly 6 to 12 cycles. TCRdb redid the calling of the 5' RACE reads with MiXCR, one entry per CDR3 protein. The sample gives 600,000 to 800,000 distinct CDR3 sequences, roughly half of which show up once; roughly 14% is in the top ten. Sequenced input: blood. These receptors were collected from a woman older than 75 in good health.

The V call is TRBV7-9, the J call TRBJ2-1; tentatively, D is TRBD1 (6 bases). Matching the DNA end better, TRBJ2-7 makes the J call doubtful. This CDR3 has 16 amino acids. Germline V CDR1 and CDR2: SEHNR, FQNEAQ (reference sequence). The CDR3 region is CASSLIVRTAYNEQYF. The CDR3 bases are TGTGCCAGCAGCTTAATCGTGCGGACAGCCTACAATGAGCAGTACTTC.

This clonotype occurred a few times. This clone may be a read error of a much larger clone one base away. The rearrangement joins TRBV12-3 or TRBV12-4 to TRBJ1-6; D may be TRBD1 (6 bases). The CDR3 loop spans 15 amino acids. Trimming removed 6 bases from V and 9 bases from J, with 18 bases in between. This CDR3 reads CASSPRGQGFSPLHF. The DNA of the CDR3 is TGTGCCAGCAGCCCCAGGGGTCAGGGTTTTTCACCCCTCCACTTT.

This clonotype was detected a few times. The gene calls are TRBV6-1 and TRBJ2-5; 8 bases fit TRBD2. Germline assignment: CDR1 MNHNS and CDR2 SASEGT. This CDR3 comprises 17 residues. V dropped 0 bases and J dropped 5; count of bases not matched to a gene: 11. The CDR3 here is CASSEALGAGGLETQYF. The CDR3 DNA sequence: TGTGCCAGCAGTGAAGCCCTAGGGGCGGGAGGTTTGGAGACCCAGTACTTC.

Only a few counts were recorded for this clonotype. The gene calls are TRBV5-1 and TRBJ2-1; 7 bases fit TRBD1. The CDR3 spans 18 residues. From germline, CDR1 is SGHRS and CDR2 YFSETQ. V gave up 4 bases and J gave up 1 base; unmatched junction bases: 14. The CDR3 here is CASSRRDSLYLSYNEQFF. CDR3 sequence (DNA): TGCGCCAGCAGCCGCCGGGACAGCCTTTACCTGTCCTACAATGAGCAGTTCTTC.

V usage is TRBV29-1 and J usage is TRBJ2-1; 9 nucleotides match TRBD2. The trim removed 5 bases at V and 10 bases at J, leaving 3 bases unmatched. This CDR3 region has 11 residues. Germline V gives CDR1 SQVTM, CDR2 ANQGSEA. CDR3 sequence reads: CSVRLAVEQFF. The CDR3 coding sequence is TGCAGCGTTAGACTAGCGGTAGAGCAGTTCTTC.

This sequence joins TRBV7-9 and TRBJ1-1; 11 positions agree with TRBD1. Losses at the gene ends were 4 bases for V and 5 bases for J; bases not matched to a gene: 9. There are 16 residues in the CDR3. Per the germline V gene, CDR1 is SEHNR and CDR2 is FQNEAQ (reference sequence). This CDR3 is CASSSTDRGHTTEAFF. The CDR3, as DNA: TGTGCCAGCAGCTCTACGGACAGGGGGCATACGACTGAAGCTTTCTTT.

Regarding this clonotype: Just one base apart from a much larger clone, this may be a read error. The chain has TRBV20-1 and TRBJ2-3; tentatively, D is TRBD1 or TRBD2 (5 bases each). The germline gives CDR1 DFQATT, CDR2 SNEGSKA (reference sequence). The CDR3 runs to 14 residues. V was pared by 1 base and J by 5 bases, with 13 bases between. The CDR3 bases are TGCAGTGCTAGAGCTGGGGGTGGCATAGATACGCAGTATTTT. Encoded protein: CSARAGGGIDTQYF.

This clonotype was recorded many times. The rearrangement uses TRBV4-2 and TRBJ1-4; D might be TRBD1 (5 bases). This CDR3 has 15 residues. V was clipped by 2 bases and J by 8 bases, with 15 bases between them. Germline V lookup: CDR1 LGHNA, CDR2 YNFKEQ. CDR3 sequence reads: CASSQQGLGHEKLFF. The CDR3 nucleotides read TGTGCCAGCAGCCAACAGGGATTAGGTCACGAAAAACTGTTTTTT.

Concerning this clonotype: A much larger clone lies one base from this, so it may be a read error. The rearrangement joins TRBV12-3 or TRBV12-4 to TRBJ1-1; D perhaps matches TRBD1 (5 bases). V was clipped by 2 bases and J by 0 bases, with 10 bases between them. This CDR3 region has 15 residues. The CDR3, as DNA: TGTGCCAGCAGTTTACGGGGGATCTTGAACACTGAAGCTTTCTTT. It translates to CASSLRGILNTEAFF.

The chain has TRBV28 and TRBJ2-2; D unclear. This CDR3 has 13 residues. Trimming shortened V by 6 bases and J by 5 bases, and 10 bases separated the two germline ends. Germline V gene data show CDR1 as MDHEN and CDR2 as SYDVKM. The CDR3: CASRPIPTGELFF. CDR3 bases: TGTGCCAGCAGACCAATCCCAACCGGGGAGCTGTTTTTT.

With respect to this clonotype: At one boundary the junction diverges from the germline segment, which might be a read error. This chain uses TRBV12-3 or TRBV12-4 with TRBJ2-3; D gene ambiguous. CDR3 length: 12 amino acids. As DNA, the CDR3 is TGTACCAGCAGACCCCGCACAGATACGCAGTATTTT. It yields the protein CTSRPRTDTQYF.